This TCR beta chain was sequenced for a study of identical twins (dated by TCRdb to about 2016). In terms of the full investigation: The study deep-sequenced TCR alpha and beta repertoires from monozygotic twins, unrelated adults of various ages and cord blood to test whether fetal clonotypes persist. To rule out contamination, the twin experiments were replicated at different times with different library preparation protocols. What the work shows at the level of the full study, not this receptor alone: Because the same donors could not be followed over many years, conclusions were based on cross-sectional statistical analysis. Out-of-frame TCR alpha sharing in monozygotic twins was systematically underestimated by recombination models, whereas sharing between unrelated individuals was in agreement with the recombination models. Invariant T cells such as MAIT and iNKT could partly confound zero-insertion analyses, although diverse VJ usage argued against such confounding for most clonotypes. Abundant cord blood beta clonotypes had fewer insertions, young adult naive repertoires showed a similar but weaker trend, and memory repertoires showed no such trend. Out-of-frame TCR alpha sequences shared between twins showed an excess of low generation-probability sequences compared with coincidental sharing between unrelated individuals. A weaker excess of twin sharing was found in beta out-of-frame sequences because the signal-to-noise ratio was lowered by fewer shared sequences.

In its sample, this clonotype was seen many times. Which antigen it targets is not known. It has no much larger one-base neighbor in the sample; base qualities were not kept. Trimming removed 2 bases from V and 1 base from J, leaving 14 bases between the germline ends. Per the germline V gene, SQVTM is the CDR1 and ANQGSEA is the CDR2. From cysteine to phenylalanine, the CDR3 is 15 amino acids long. Just CDR3 DNA is preserved here, 45 bases in frame from base 1. Library preparation was by 5' RACE. The sample was run on an Illumina HiSeq 2000. Template switching added a universal primer binding site, and the final cDNA carried a unique molecular identifier that allowed TCR cDNA molecules to be counted accurately. Specific primers in the conserved constant-segment region were used to synthesize first-strand cDNA for TCR alpha and beta chains. To control for contamination, each cDNA library was double barcoded with a SMART-Mk sample barcode plus Illumina barcodes. Two successive PCR steps introduced TruSeq adapter sequences along with Illumina sample barcodes. TCR alpha and beta cDNA libraries were sequenced on the Illumina HiSeq platform with custom primers. On the authors' methods: Raw reads were processed with MiGEC to extract unique molecular identifiers, and MiXCR was used to determine CDR3 positions. Recombination models were inferred per individual with the repgenHMM and IGoR tools using an EM algorithm. The analysis of shared clonotypes was done with the tcR package in R, with sharing normalized by the product of cloneset sizes. To study raw recombination without the effects of thymic and clonal selection, out-of-frame nonproductive sequences were analyzed. TCRdb reanalyzed the raw reads on its own, using fastp at Q25 for trimming and MiXCR for clone calling, and kept in-frame beta chains. Rows merge per CDR3 protein into single entries with the most common DNA and genes. Clone size and V and J calls follow TCRdb, not the original study. The sample data list over 200,000 distinct CDR3 sequences, and 8% to 11% of these were observed just once. The top ten clones comprise more than 8.5% of the sample.

Every donor in the study was a healthy Caucasian. Using Miltenyi CD45RO+ enrichment and human naive T-cell isolation kits, memory (CD45RO+) and naive T cells were isolated from PBMC. The sequenced material came from memory T cells sorted from blood. The cell subset or site label corresponds to: CD45RO+ enriched T cells. The clonotype comes from a man in his forties or fifties in good health. The sequence is built from TRBV29-1 and TRBJ1-1; no D gene can be assigned with confidence. CDR3 sequence: CSVERRGGRNTEAFF. Read as DNA, the sequence is TGCAGCGTTGAACGTCGAGGTGGGAGGAACACTGAAGCTTTCTTT.